Presented here are 5 T cell receptor beta chains from one specimen sequenced in a study of T-cell memory formation after mild COVID-19. Via MiXCR, TCRdb re-called the 5' RACE reads, giving one row per CDR3 protein. The sample includes 140,000 or so distinct CDR3 sequences, roughly a fifth of them seen just once. Sequenced material: PBMCs or a T cell subset sorted from them (not recorded which). These receptors were collected from an adult woman who had mild COVID-19 (a few samples of this study predate the infection). Cell type and time point are not known.

This clonotype was recorded a few times. J is TRBJ2-7 and V is TRBV7-9; D gene uncertain. The V gene lost 1 base and the J gene lost 5 bases, with 12 bases spanning the gap. Germline V gene lookup returns CDR1 SEHNR and CDR2 FQNEAQ (reference sequence). The CDR3 length is 14 residues. Written as DNA, the CDR3 is TGTGCCAGCAGCTTAGGGCCCAGTGGCAACGAGCAGTACTTC. It codes for CASSLGPSGNEQYF.

The sample holds many counts of this clonotype. The chain links TRBV12-3 or TRBV12-4 to TRBJ2-1, with TRBD1 identical over 7 bases. Unmatched junction bases numbered 10, after V lost 5 bases and J lost 9 bases. The CDR3 extends over 14 amino acids. DNA of the CDR3: TGTGCCAGCAGTCCCGGGACAGTCTCGGGTGAGCAGTTCTTC. It yields the protein CASSPGTVSGEQFF.

V is TRBV4-1 and J is TRBJ1-5; D might be TRBD1 (5 bases). V was shortened by 1 base and J by 6 bases, with 13 bases between the two germline ends. The CDR3 runs 15 residues. Germline CDR1 and CDR2: MGHRA and YSYEKL. CDR3 nucleotide sequence: TGCGCCAGCAGCCAAGTGCAGGGCGTTCGTCAGCCCCAGCATTTT. Translating gives CASSQVQGVRQPQHF.

This clonotype occurred a few times. The V call is TRBV12-3 or TRBV12-4, the J call TRBJ1-2, with D hard to call. Trimming removed 6 bases at V and 4 bases at J, with 6 bases between. This CDR3 is built from 11 residues. The CDR3 coding sequence is TGTGCCAGCAGGTCACCCTATGGCTACACCTTC. Protein sequence: CASRSPYGYTF.

The chain links TRBV4-1 to TRBJ1-2, with TRBD1 matching over 7 bases. The CDR3 is made up of 14 amino acids. Germline CDR1 reads MGHRA; CDR2 reads YSYEKL. The V segment lost 5 bases and the J segment 0 bases; nucleotides outside the gene matches: 3. This CDR3 is CASSWGQSNYGYTF. CDR3 coding DNA: TGCGCCAGCAGCTGGGGACAGTCTAACTATGGCTACACCTTC.